What follows are 23 T cell receptor beta chains derived from one specimen sequenced in a study of shared clonotypes between healthy human individuals (dated by TCRdb to 2019 to 2021). Library creation used the immunoSEQ multiplex PCR assay. The table comes from immuneACCESS by way of TCRdb, which keeps in-frame sequences with V and J called. Part of the clones is missing from these tables; in studies checked, under half for an unresolved V gene and the rest for unknown reasons. The sample table records approximately 940,000 clones; 60% to 85% of these occur just once. The top ten constitute nearly 1.5% of the sample. Sequencing input: memory CD4+ T cells sorted from blood. The cell subset or site label, read with the paper, signifies: CD45RA-negative fraction. These receptors all come from a man in his late teens or twenties in good health.

This clone was counted a single time. V and J are TRBV30 and TRBJ2-7; D may be TRBD2 (7 bases). Trimming pared 7 bases from V and 2 bases from J, leaving 18 bases between. Germline V lookup: CDR1 GTSNPN, CDR2 SVGIG (reference sequence). The CDR3 runs to 14 residues. CDR3 loop: CASSPGRGPYEQYF. The CDR3 DNA sequence: TGTGCCTCCTCCCCCGGGCGGGGGCCCTACGAGCAGTACTTC.

J is TRBJ1-1 and V is TRBV2, with D uncertain. The CDR3 runs to 14 residues. With 3 bases removed from V and 1 base from J, the gap between germline ends came to 9 bases. Germline V gene data show CDR1 as SNHLY and CDR2 as FYNNEI. Here the CDR3 reads CASSDGKGNTEAFF. CDR3 DNA: TGTGCCAGCAGTGATGGCAAGGGGAACACTGAAGCTTTCTTT.

This chain connects TRBV18 to TRBJ2-3; tentative D call: TRBD1 (5 bases). There are 14 residues in the CDR3. Between the trimmed V and J ends, which lost 2 bases and 2 bases, there was a span of 8 bases. The germline CDR1 and CDR2 sequences are KGHSH and LQKENI. The CDR3 reads CASSPDSSTDTQYF. In nucleotides, the CDR3 is TGTGCCAGCTCACCAGACAGCTCCACAGATACGCAGTATTTT.

This clone was seen only once. The chain recombines TRBV10-3 with TRBJ2-1; perhaps D is TRBD1 or TRBD2 (6 bases each). V lost 6 bases to trimming and J lost 4 bases, with 19 bases between them. The CDR3 has 16 residues. CDR1 and CDR2 from the germline V gene are ENHRY and SYGVKD. Written as DNA, the CDR3 is TGTGCCATCAGCCCTCCGGGGGCGGGACAATACAATGAGCAGTTCTTC. Its translation is CAISPPGAGQYNEQFF.

Only a few counts were recorded for this clone. V gene TRBV30 combines with J gene TRBJ1-2; D not certain. The CDR3 sequence is 12 residues long. Trimming left V 3 bases short and J 4 bases short, with 9 bases between. In germline, CDR1 is GTSNPN, CDR2 SVGIG (reference sequence). CDR3 protein: CAWRRRAYGYTF. CDR3 coding DNA: TGTGCCTGGAGGCGACGGGCCTATGGCTACACCTTC. Supplemented by reference TRBV30 and TRBJ1-2, the full variable domain reads SQTIHQWPATLVQPVGSPLSLECTVEGTSNPNLYWYRQAAGRGLQLLFYSVGIGQISSEVPQNLSASRPQDRQFILSSKKLLLSDSGFYLCAWRRRAYGYTFGSGTRLTVV.

As to this clone: This could be a read error, since a much larger clone is one nucleotide away. Other DNA sequences in this sample translate to the same CDR3. V is TRBV7-9 and J is TRBJ2-7; tentatively, D is TRBD1 (5 bases). Germline loops: CDR1 SEHNR, CDR2 FQNEAQ (reference sequence). The CDR3 has 13 amino acids. V was trimmed by 1 base and J by 4 bases, leaving 8 bases between them. As DNA, the CDR3 is TGTGCCAGCAGCTTAGGCAGGGCGTACGAGCAGTACTTC. Amino acid sequence: CASSLGRAYEQYF.

The table lists this clone with a count of one. The V gene is TRBV6-1, the J gene TRBJ1-2, with a possible D match to TRBD1 (6 bases). V was cut by 2 bases and J by 8 bases, with 15 bases left in between. CDR3 length: 14 amino acids. Germline values: CDR1 MNHNS, CDR2 SASEGT. The CDR3 region is CASSESQGKGGYTF. The CDR3 region has the DNA TGTGCCAGCAGTGAAAGTCAGGGGAAGGGAGGCTACACCTTC.

The rearrangement joins TRBV7-6 to TRBJ1-5; D gene ambiguous. The CDR3 runs 12 residues. V was trimmed by 5 bases and J by 3 bases, leaving 5 bases between them. Per the germline V gene, CDR1 is SGHVS and CDR2 is FNYEAQ. The CDR3 DNA reads TGTGCCAGCAGCCCGTACAATCAGCCCCAGCATTTT. It specifies CASSPYNQPQHF.

This clone occurred a few times. The rearrangement links TRBV5-1 to TRBJ2-7; no firm D call. CDR1 and CDR2 from the germline V gene are SGHRS and YFSETQ. The CDR3 covers 15 residues. V gave up 3 bases and J gave up 4 bases, with 17 bases separating them. The CDR3 coding sequence is TGCGCCAGCAGCTCGGGCCCGACCAGACAATACGAGCAGTACTTC. This translates into CASSSGPTRQYEQYF.

V usage is TRBV7-2 and J usage is TRBJ2-2, with D possibly matching TRBD1 (6 bases). The CDR3 has 13 amino acids. V was shortened by 5 bases and J by 10 bases, with 14 bases between the two germline ends. Per the germline V gene, CDR1 is SGHTA and CDR2 is FQGNSA. The CDR3 DNA reads as TGTGCCAGCAGCCGGACAGTCTTAGAGGAGCTGTTTTTT. Translated: CASSRTVLEELFF.

The rearrangement uses TRBV18 and TRBJ2-3, with TRBD2 matching over 9 bases. After removal of 5 bases from V and 3 bases from J, the junction contained 6 bases not matched to a gene. The germline CDR1 and CDR2 sequences are KGHSH and LQKENI. The CDR3 has 15 amino acids. The CDR3, as DNA: TGTGCCAGCTCAATGCGGGAGGGCCAAACAGATACGCAGTATTTT. Residues: CASSMREGQTDTQYF.

This clone was observed many times. The chain employs TRBV10-3 and TRBJ1-1; D gene uncertain. V was clipped by 3 bases and J by 8 bases, with 19 bases between them. CDR1 and CDR2 from the germline V gene are ENHRY and SYGVKD. The CDR3 runs 15 residues. CDR3 sequence reads: CAISDWEVTTAEAFF. The DNA for the CDR3 is TGTGCCATCAGTGATTGGGAGGTCACTACTGCGGAAGCTTTCTTT.

V and J are TRBV5-6 and TRBJ1-2; D unresolved. The CDR3 is 12 residues long. The V end lost 4 bases, the J end lost 6 bases, and 10 bases lay between the germline ends. From germline, CDR1 is SGHDT and CDR2 YYEEEE. For the CDR3, the DNA is TGTGCCAGCAGCGTCGGATGGGATGGCTACACCTTC. Its protein is CASSVGWDGYTF.

The table lists this clone with a count of one. The chain employs TRBV6-4 and TRBJ2-3, with D maybe TRBD2 (6 bases). This CDR3 contains 15 residues. V was trimmed by 2 bases and J by 0 bases, leaving 9 bases between them. CDR1 is MRHNA and CDR2 is SNTAGT in the germline V gene. In nucleotides, the CDR3 is TGTGCCAGCAGTGACAAAGCGGGCAGCACAGATACGCAGTATTTT. Translating gives CASSDKAGSTDTQYF.

The CDR3 DNA follows: TGTGCCAGCCAACAGGGGGCTCTCTACAATGAGCAGTTCTTC. Translated: CASQQGALYNEQFF. The chain is built from TRBV6-6 and TRBJ2-1; 9 bases match TRBD1. Per germline, CDR1 MNHNY and CDR2 SVGAGI (reference sequence). The V segment lost 8 bases and the J segment 3 bases; nucleotides outside the gene matches: 5. The CDR3 sequence is 14 residues long.

The chain carries TRBV28 and TRBJ1-1, with 8 bases fitting TRBD1. Trimming at V came to 5 bases and at J to 3 bases, leaving 5 bases not matched to a gene. The CDR3 loop spans 14 amino acids. Per the germline V gene, CDR1 is MDHEN and CDR2 is SYDVKM. The CDR3 spells CASSLTGAHTEAFF. The CDR3 region has the DNA TGTGCCAGCAGTCTGACAGGGGCCCACACTGAAGCTTTCTTT.

This chain links TRBV7-9 with TRBJ1-2; D gene ambiguous. CDR3 size: 13 residues. Deletions cut 5 bases from V and 3 bases from J, with 10 bases between. Germline V gene data show CDR1 as SEHNR and CDR2 as FQNEAQ (reference sequence). This CDR3 is CASSRANHYGYTF. The CDR3 region has the DNA TGTGCCAGCAGCAGAGCAAACCACTATGGCTACACCTTC.

The chain employs TRBV28 and TRBJ2-1; TRBD1 aligns across 9 bases. Germline CDR1 MDHEN, CDR2 SYDVKM. The J segment lost 14 bases and the V segment lost 5 bases, leaving 7 bases of the junction unmatched. This CDR3 spans 12 amino acids. The CDR3 nucleotides are TGTGCCAGCAGTACACCGGGACAGGGAAAGTTCTTC. Translated: CASSTPGQGKFF.

The chain has TRBV4-1 and TRBJ1-1; no definite D call. Germline loops: CDR1 MGHRA, CDR2 YSYEKL. The CDR3 consists of 14 residues. Trimming took 0 bases from V and 3 from J, leaving 8 bases between them. The DNA for the CDR3 is TGCGCCAGCAGCCAAGATCGGGGTGACACTGAAGCTTTCTTT. It codes for CASSQDRGDTEAFF.

In this sample, this clone turned up a few times. The genes are TRBV5-6 and TRBJ2-2; D perhaps matches TRBD2 (5 bases). The germline V and J ends were trimmed by 4 bases and 1 base, with 14 bases remaining between them. The germline CDR1 and CDR2 sequences are SGHDT and YYEEEE. The CDR3 length is 16 residues. This CDR3 reads CASSPGLQRNTGELFF. CDR3 bases: TGTGCCAGCAGCCCCGGACTCCAGCGGAACACCGGGGAGCTGTTTTTT.

The gene calls are TRBV5-1 and TRBJ2-3; 10 bases line up with TRBD2. This CDR3 region has 15 residues. Germline V gene data show CDR1 as SGHRS and CDR2 as YFSETQ. V trimming: 2 bases; J trimming: 6 bases; junction bases outside the gene matches: 6. CDR3 region: CASSLSAGGPDTQYF. In nucleotides, the CDR3 is TGCGCCAGCAGCTTATCAGCGGGAGGGCCGGATACGCAGTATTTT.

This CDR3 is CASRSSGGLTLTQYF. The CDR3 nucleotides read TGTGCCAGCAGATCTAGCGGGGGGCTGACGTTGACGCAGTATTTT. The V and J genes are TRBV7-2 and TRBJ2-3; 11 bases fit TRBD2. Germline CDR1 is SGHTA and CDR2 is FQGNSA. The CDR3 loop spans 15 amino acids. V was clipped by 6 bases and J by 9 bases; unmatched bases: 11.

The CDR3 loop reads CASSLGSEVGEQYF. The CDR3 nucleotides are TGCGCCAGCAGCTTGGGGTCAGAGGTGGGGGAGCAGTACTTC. The chain carries TRBV5-1 and TRBJ2-7, with D uncertain. From germline, CDR1 is SGHRS and CDR2 YFSETQ. This CDR3 comprises 14 residues. V gave up 0 bases and J gave up 7 bases, with 14 bases separating them.